Following are 27 T cell receptor beta chains from one sample sequenced in a study of cytomegalovirus exposure and HLA in healthy donors (dated by TCRdb to about 2017). The method behind the library was the immunoSEQ multiplex PCR assay. For the multiplex PCR, a mixture combining 60 forward primers for TCR Vbeta segments and 13 reverse primers for TCR Jbeta segments was used. TCRdb limited this immuneACCESS table to in-frame rearrangements with V and J called. A share of clones is missing; checked studies link under half to unresolved V genes, and the rest is unexplained. This sample holds 70,000 to 80,000 clones; almost 85% were observed only once. The ten largest account for roughly 2% of the sample. Material: PBMCs. These receptors were taken from a young man in good health and CMV-seronegative.

This chain joins TRBV2 and TRBJ1-6; 11 nucleotides line up with TRBD1. Losses at the gene ends were 7 bases for V and 9 bases for J; bases not matched to a gene: 8. The length of the CDR3 is 15 residues. Germline CDR1 is SNHLY and CDR2 is FYNNEI. CDR3 sequence: CASTEEGQGGSPLHF. The CDR3 nucleotides read TGTGCCAGCACCGAGGAGGGACAGGGGGGTTCACCCCTCCACTTT.

This clone was detected only once. The rearrangement joins TRBV7-8 to TRBJ2-3; tentative D call: TRBD2 (5 bases). Between the trimmed V and J ends, which lost 5 bases and 10 bases, there was a span of 19 bases. Per the germline V gene, CDR1 is SGHVS and CDR2 is FQNEAQ. This CDR3 is built from 14 residues. The CDR3 reads CASSRSPLTRAQYF. DNA for the CDR3: TGTGCCAGCAGCCGTTCTCCACTTACTAGGGCGCAGTATTTT.

The chain carries TRBV28 and TRBJ1-2, with 8 bases lining up with TRBD1. The germline V gene has CDR1 MDHEN and CDR2 SYDVKM. CDR3 length equals 14 residues. V lost 6 bases, J lost 5 bases, and 8 bases stayed unmatched. The CDR3 nucleotides read TGTGCCAGCAGGACACAGGGACAGGTATATGGCTACACCTTC. Residues: CASRTQGQVYGYTF.

The CDR3 reads CASSLIRGPVEQYF. The CDR3 nucleotides are TGCGCCAGCAGCTTGATCAGGGGGCCGGTCGAGCAGTACTTC. This chain joins TRBV5-1 and TRBJ2-7; TRBD1 matches at 8 bases. The germline V gene encodes CDR1 SGHRS and CDR2 YFSETQ. The CDR3 loop spans 14 amino acids. Trimming removed 1 base from V and 6 bases from J; junction bases left unmatched: 6.

The chain recombines TRBV6-5 with TRBJ1-1; maybe TRBD1 (6 bases). Germline CDR1 reads MNHEY; CDR2 reads SVGAGI. Trimming removed 6 bases at V and 8 bases at J, with 16 bases between. The CDR3 runs to 13 residues. The CDR3 region has the DNA TGTGCCAGCAGAATGGGACAAGGGGTCGAAGCTTTCTTT. It yields the protein CASRMGQGVEAFF.

V usage is TRBV30 and J usage is TRBJ2-3; TRBD2 agrees at 8 bases. Germline loops: CDR1 GTSNPN, CDR2 SVGIG (reference sequence). This CDR3 has 17 residues. Trimming at V came to 0 bases and at J to 3 bases, leaving 11 bases not matched to a gene. CDR3 coding DNA: TGTGCCTGGAGTGTGCCCAGCGGGGGTATAGCAACAGATACGCAGTATTTT. Its translation: CAWSVPSGGIATDTQYF. Based on the CDR3 plus reference TRBV30 and TRBJ2-3, the full variable domain is SQTIHQWPATLVQPVGSPLSLECTVEGTSNPNLYWYRQAAGRGLQLLFYSVGIGQISSEVPQNLSASRPQDRQFILSSKKLLLSDSGFYLCAWSVPSGGIATDTQYFGPGTRLTVL.

This clone was counted once. The chain employs TRBV5-1 and TRBJ1-6; 7 bases are a match to TRBD1. V shed 4 bases and J 5 bases; nucleotides not matched to a gene: 9. The germline CDR1 and CDR2 sequences are SGHRS and YFSETQ. CDR3 length: 16 amino acids. The CDR3 spells CASSPTGLPHNSPLHF. The CDR3 DNA is TGCGCCAGCAGCCCGACAGGGCTGCCTCATAATTCACCCCTCCACTTT.

The rearrangement links TRBV11-3 to TRBJ1-1; possibly TRBD1 for D (5 bases). The V end lost 3 bases, the J end lost 9 bases, and 14 bases lay between the germline ends. Germline lookup yields CDR1 SGHNT and CDR2 YENEEA. There are 13 residues in the CDR3. CDR3 region: CASSLGGRGQAFF. The CDR3 region has the DNA TGTGCCAGCAGCTTGGGGGGGAGGGGACAAGCTTTCTTT.

This chain uses TRBV7-9 with TRBJ2-5; TRBD1 is a possible D gene (6 bases). The V gene lost 1 base and the J gene lost 2 bases, with 11 bases spanning the gap. CDR1 SEHNR and CDR2 FQNEAQ come from the germline V gene (reference sequence). This CDR3 spans 15 amino acids. CDR3 in amino acids: CASSLEGQGQETQYF. Written as DNA, the CDR3 is TGTGCCAGCAGCTTAGAGGGGCAGGGGCAAGAGACCCAGTACTTC. The full variable domain, with the rest looked up from reference TRBV7-9 and TRBJ2-5, is DTGVSQNPRHKITKRGQNVTFRCDPISEHNRLYWYRQTLGQGPEFLTYFQNEAQLEKSRLLSDRFSAERPKGSFSTLEIQRTEQGDSAMYLCASSLEGQGQETQYFGPGTRLLVL.

In this sample, this clone turned up once. This chain connects TRBV28 to TRBJ2-1, with 7 nucleotides matching TRBD1. V lost 6 bases, J lost 4 bases, and 9 bases stayed unmatched. CDR3 length: 15 amino acids. Per the germline V gene, CDR1 is MDHEN and CDR2 is SYDVKM. CDR3 amino acids: CASSPTGLLYNEQFF. The DNA of the CDR3 is TGTGCCAGCAGCCCGACAGGGTTGTTATACAATGAGCAGTTCTTC. Full variable domain (missing parts from reference TRBV28 and TRBJ2-1): DVKVTQSSRYLVKRTGEKVFLECVQDMDHENMFWYRQDPGLGLRLIYFSYDVKMKEKGDIPEGYSVSREKKERFSLILESASTNQTSMYLCASSPTGLLYNEQFFGPGTRLTVL.

V and J are TRBV9 and TRBJ1-2; D is undetermined. V lost 0 bases to trimming and J lost 7 bases, with 16 bases between them. The CDR3 is made up of 15 amino acids. Germline V gives CDR1 SGDLS, CDR2 YYNGEE. CDR3: CASSVEVDVSSGYTF. The CDR3 region has the DNA TGTGCCAGCAGCGTAGAAGTCGATGTAAGCTCTGGCTACACCTTC.

This clone has a single count. The V and J genes are TRBV5-4 and TRBJ2-3; TRBD2 might be the D (5 bases). Germline-derived CDR1 and CDR2 are SGHNT and YYREEE (reference sequence). The CDR3 length is 15 residues. Trimming took 2 bases from V and 0 from J, leaving 10 bases between them. The CDR3 protein is CASSFYGESTDTQYF. CDR3 DNA sequence: TGTGCCAGCAGCTTCTACGGGGAAAGCACAGATACGCAGTATTTT.

J is TRBJ1-1 and V is TRBV9, with 9 bases aligning to TRBD1. The CDR3 totals 15 residues. The germline gives CDR1 SGDLS, CDR2 YYNGEE. The junction had 5 bases not matched to a gene; V was cut back by 3 bases and J by 2 bases. CDR3 nucleotides: TGTGCCAGCAGCGAGACGACAGGGGGTAACACTGAAGCTTTCTTT. Translating it yields CASSETTGGNTEAFF.

This chain joins TRBV27 and TRBJ2-7; TRBD1 aligns across 9 bases. V dropped 3 bases and J dropped 2; count of bases not matched to a gene: 8. The CDR3 sequence is 16 residues long. The germline gives CDR1 MNHEY, CDR2 SMNVEV (reference sequence). The CDR3 is CASSLGTGRKAYEQYF. As DNA, the CDR3 is TGTGCCAGCAGTTTGGGGACAGGGCGAAAGGCCTACGAGCAGTACTTC.

The sample holds a few counts of this clone. The gene calls are TRBV30 and TRBJ2-7; D is perhaps TRBD2 (6 bases). CDR1 is GTSNPN and CDR2 is SVGIG in the germline V gene (reference sequence). This CDR3 has 15 residues. Trimming stripped 2 bases from V and 3 bases from J, with 17 bases between. The CDR3 coding sequence is TGTGCCTGGAGTCTTAGGAGGGCCGGGAACTACGAGCAGTACTTC. It translates to CAWSLRRAGNYEQYF.

The chain joins TRBV27 to TRBJ1-4, with 8 bases aligning to TRBD1. CDR3 length: 14 residues. V lost 5 bases to trimming and J lost 7 bases; unmatched junction nucleotides: 6. Looked up from germline, CDR1 is MNHEY and CDR2 is SMNVEV (reference sequence). The CDR3 protein is CASSLQGAGEKLFF. The CDR3 nucleotides read TGTGCCAGCAGTCTCCAGGGGGCTGGTGAAAAACTGTTTTTT.

CDR3 coding DNA: TGTGCCAGCAGTCTAGGGACAACTCAAGAGACCCAGTACTTC. Encoded protein: CASSLGTTQETQYF. The chain is built from TRBV27 and TRBJ2-5; a possible D gene is TRBD1 (6 bases). Trimming cost V 5 bases and J 2 bases, with 12 bases left between them. This CDR3 is built from 14 residues. CDR1 is MNHEY, CDR2 SMNVEV, per germline (reference sequence).

This chain uses TRBV4-2 with TRBJ2-7, with a weak D call TRBD1 (6 bases). Germline CDR1 reads LGHNA; CDR2 reads YNFKEQ. The V and J ends lost 0 bases and 5 bases respectively, with 17 bases between them. This CDR3 comprises 16 residues. The CDR3 here is CASSQDLAQGSDEQYF. CDR3 DNA sequence: TGTGCCAGCAGCCAAGATCTTGCACAGGGTTCGGACGAGCAGTACTTC.

This chain uses TRBV27 with TRBJ2-5; possibly TRBD1 for D (5 bases). V shed 3 bases and J shed 4 bases, with 9 bases lying between them. Germline lookup yields CDR1 MNHEY and CDR2 SMNVEV (reference sequence). The CDR3 has 13 amino acids. CDR3 residues: CASSFTGRETQYF. CDR3 bases: TGTGCCAGCAGTTTTACAGGAAGAGAGACCCAGTACTTC.

The gene calls are TRBV23-1 and TRBJ2-7; D might be TRBD2 (6 bases). TRBV23-1 is marked as an open reading frame, function uncertain. The CDR3 length is 15 residues. With 1 base removed from V and 4 bases from J, the gap between germline ends came to 14 bases. Written as DNA, the CDR3 is TGCGCCAGCAGTCAATGGGCGGGACTTCAGTACGAGCAGTACTTC. It encodes CASSQWAGLQYEQYF.

The chain links TRBV4-2 to TRBJ1-2; 8 nucleotides match TRBD1. V was clipped by 3 bases and J by 2 bases; unmatched bases: 5. The CDR3 is 15 amino acids. In germline, CDR1 is LGHNA, CDR2 YNFKEQ. The CDR3 sequence is CASSQRTGLNYGYTF. The DNA for the CDR3 is TGTGCCAGCAGCCAGCGGACAGGGTTGAACTATGGCTACACCTTC.

This chain's CDR3 is CASSPHDRGQGYLGTQYF. In nucleotides, the CDR3 is TGTGCCAGCAGCCCACACGACCGGGGACAGGGGTACCTCGGGACCCAGTACTTC. This chain connects TRBV11-1 to TRBJ2-5; TRBD1 aligns across 10 bases. Germline V gene sequence: CDR1 SGHAT, CDR2 FQDESV (reference sequence). The CDR3 loop spans 18 amino acids. The junction had 19 bases not matched to a gene; V was cut back by 5 bases and J by 7 bases.

CDR3 protein: CASSVAGGTNIQYF. The CDR3, as DNA: TGTGCCAGCAGCGTAGCGGGAGGAACGAACATTCAGTACTTC. The chain couples TRBV9 to TRBJ2-4, with 7 bases identical to TRBD2. The CDR3 extends over 14 amino acids. Trimming removed 0 bases from V and 7 bases from J; junction bases left unmatched: 4. Germline lookup yields CDR1 SGDLS and CDR2 YYNGEE.

The chain joins TRBV4-2 to TRBJ2-2, with TRBD2 identical over 12 bases. Germline assignment: CDR1 LGHNA and CDR2 YNFKEQ. This CDR3 contains 18 residues. Trimming removed 0 bases from V and 7 bases from J; junction bases left unmatched: 9. In DNA form, the CDR3 reads TGTGCCAGCAGCCAAGAGCTACTAGCGGGAGGTTTGGGCGGGGAGCTGTTTTTT. This gives the protein CASSQELLAGGLGGELFF.

The rearrangement joins TRBV19 to TRBJ1-2; 8 bases line up with TRBD1. This CDR3 is built from 13 residues. Germline CDR1 is LNHDA and CDR2 is SQIVND (reference sequence). With V trimmed by 4 bases and J by 7 bases, 5 bases remained unmatched. The CDR3 sequence is CASSTGGAGGYTF. Written as DNA, the CDR3 is TGTGCCAGTAGTACAGGGGGCGCGGGTGGCTACACCTTC.

This chain joins TRBV30 and TRBJ1-1, with D tentatively TRBD1 (5 bases). Trimming removed 3 bases at V and 3 bases at J, with 11 bases between. Germline CDR1 and CDR2: GTSNPN and SVGIG (reference sequence). The CDR3 has 13 residues. For the CDR3, the DNA is TGTGCCTGGAGCTCACAGGTCTACACTGAAGCTTTCTTT. This gives the protein CAWSSQVYTEAFF.

The CDR3 sequence: CASSSGQTYNEQFF. The CDR3, as DNA: TGCGCCAGCAGCTCGGGACAGACCTACAATGAGCAGTTCTTC. This chain joins TRBV5-1 and TRBJ2-1; 7 nucleotides match TRBD1. The V gene's germline CDR1 is SGHRS and CDR2 YFSETQ. This CDR3 contains 14 residues. J gave up 2 bases and V 3 bases, and 2 bases lay outside the gene matches.